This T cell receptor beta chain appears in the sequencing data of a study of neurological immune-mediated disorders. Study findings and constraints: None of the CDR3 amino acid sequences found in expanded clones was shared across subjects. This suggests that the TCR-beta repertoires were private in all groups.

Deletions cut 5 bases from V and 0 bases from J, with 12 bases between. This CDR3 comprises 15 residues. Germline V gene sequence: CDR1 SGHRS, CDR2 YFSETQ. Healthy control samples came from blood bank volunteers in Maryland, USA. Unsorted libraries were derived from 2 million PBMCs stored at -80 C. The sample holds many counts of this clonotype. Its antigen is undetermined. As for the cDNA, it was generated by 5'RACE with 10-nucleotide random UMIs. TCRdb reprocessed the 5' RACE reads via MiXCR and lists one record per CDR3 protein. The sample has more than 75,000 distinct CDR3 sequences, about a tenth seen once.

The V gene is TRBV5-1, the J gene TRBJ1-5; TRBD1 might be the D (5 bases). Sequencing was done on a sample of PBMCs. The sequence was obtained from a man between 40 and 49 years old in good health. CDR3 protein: CASRSGWDSNQPQHF. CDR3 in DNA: TGCGCCAGCAGGTCAGGGTGGGATAGCAATCAGCCCCAGCATTTT.